This TCR beta chain appears in the sequencing data of a study of beta chain features in type 1 diabetes. Study-wide background: Researchers looked at roughly 100,000,000 sorted cells across all samples.

Germline V gives CDR1 GTSNPN, CDR2 SVGIG (reference sequence). Losses at the gene ends were 5 bases for V and 5 bases for J; bases not matched to a gene: 4. The length of the CDR3 is 14 residues. General observations from the study: Among all four CD4+ subsets, Type 1 diabetes patients had TCRB CDR3s that were moderately but significantly shorter.

This clone was seen a handful of times. Its cognate antigen is unknown. One heparinised blood draw averaging about 116 mL was given by each donor. What was sequenced were expressed TCRB transcripts, since all of the isolated RNA had been reverse transcribed. Repertoires were generated with immunoSEQ multiplex PCR, while TCRdb's copy carries only in-frame clones and drops some. The sample lists roughly 700,000 clones, roughly 13% occurring once. The J gene is TRBJ2-3, the V gene TRBV30; 13 bases are shared with TRBD2. Sequenced input: naive CD4+ T cells from blood. The source of this sequence is a man aged 18-30 years with type 1 diabetes. The chain's CDR3 is CAWGTSGVGDTQYF. CDR3 DNA: TGTGCCTGGGGGACTAGCGGGGTAGGAGATACGCAGTATTTT.